The present T cell receptor (beta chain) was sequenced within a study of human T cells and chemical hapten exposure. V was pared by 5 bases and J by 4 bases, with 7 bases of the junction left unmatched. Germline V gives CDR1 LGHNA, CDR2 YNFKEQ. This CDR3 is built from 14 residues. Time point given: pre-sensitization, week 0. Stated treatment: therapeutic diphenylcyclopropenone sensitization with weekly scalp DPC. There are a few counts of this clonotype. TCRdb processed the RACE reads anew with MiXCR; each CDR3 protein has one entry. This sample has 250,000 or so distinct CDR3 sequences, with around 7.3% found just once.

The rearrangement joins TRBV4-2 to TRBJ2-5, with 7 positions matching TRBD1. The sample consisted of whole blood, taken in connection with sensitization to the hapten diphenylcyclopropenone (DPC). This receptor was taken from a man in his late teens or twenties with alopecia areata. Some clones in this sample may be carry-over from other donors' samples. CDR3 DNA sequence: TGTGCCAGCAGCAAGACAGGGATCAGAGAGACCCAGTACTTC. The encoded protein is CASSKTGIRETQYF.